This T cell receptor beta chain was found in a study of CD8 T cells in ankylosing spondylitis. Whole-study findings and limits: Reactive arthritis synovial fluid and blood were previously reported to contain some motif variants. In ankylosing spondylitis patients, matched synovial fluid reportedly showed significant enrichment of disease-linked clones. Characteristic, it appeared, of ankylosing spondylitis blood was a TCR beta motif of fewer than 10 highly homologous variants. Within peripheral blood, clones linked to disease were CD8+ and relatively rare.

Library preparation for TCR beta used quantitative 5'-RACE with molecular barcodes. A single record per CDR3 protein comes from TCRdb applying MiXCR to the 5' RACE reads. The sample lists over 600,000 distinct CDR3 sequences, around 20% occurring once. Trimming left V 5 bases short and J 4 bases short, with 17 bases between. CDR3 length: 15 amino acids. Germline CDR1 and CDR2: SGHAT and FQDESV (reference sequence). Concerning this clonotype itself: The antigen is not known.

Sequencing used blood, either unsorted or a sorted T cell fraction (not recorded which). The chain combines TRBV11-1 with TRBJ1-1, with D possibly matching TRBD1 (6 bases). The sequence came from a male donor with ankylosing spondylitis. The CDR3 loop is CASSVTGAAVTEAFF. The CDR3 nucleotides are TGTGCCAGCAGCGTAACGGGGGCTGCGGTCACTGAAGCTTTCTTT.